Below, 13 T cell receptor beta chains from the same sample are listed, as sequenced in a study of neurological immune-mediated disorders. TCRdb processed the 5' RACE reads anew with MiXCR; each CDR3 protein has one entry. Here the sample spans some 19,000 distinct CDR3 sequences, 17% being singletons. Sequenced input: CD8+ T cells from blood. These receptors were taken from a woman in her late teens or twenties with multiple sclerosis.

Many counts were recorded for this clonotype. CDR3 sequence: CASSVEGGEDYGYTF. CDR3 nucleotides: TGTGCCAGCAGCGTAGAAGGGGGCGAGGACTATGGCTACACCTTC. The chain links TRBV9 to TRBJ1-2; TRBD1 aligns across 7 bases. Per the germline V gene, CDR1 is SGDLS and CDR2 is YYNGEE. The J segment lost 3 bases and the V segment lost 0 bases, leaving 5 bases of the junction unmatched. The CDR3 contains 15 residues.

This clonotype was found many times. The chain is built from TRBV5-1 and TRBJ1-6; D remains ambiguous. The length of the CDR3 is 17 residues. Germline V gives CDR1 SGHRS, CDR2 YFSETQ. Trimming removed 2 bases at V and 0 bases at J, with 12 bases between. CDR3 sequence: CASSLHRSTSYNSPLHF. The CDR3 nucleotides are TGCGCCAGCAGCTTACATCGAAGCACCTCCTATAATTCACCCCTCCACTTT.

Relative to its sample, this clonotype is medium-sized. The chain links TRBV7-6 to TRBJ2-1, with a weak D call TRBD1 (6 bases). This CDR3 region has 14 residues. The germline V gene encodes CDR1 SGHVS and CDR2 FNYEAQ. V was shortened by 3 bases and J by 5 bases, with 11 bases between the two germline ends. The CDR3 here is CASSFNDRNNEQFF. The CDR3 nucleotides are TGTGCCAGCAGCTTCAACGACAGGAACAATGAGCAGTTCTTC.

Ten or more counts support this clonotype. The chain links TRBV28 to TRBJ2-3; 9 bases are shared with TRBD1. The CDR3 is made up of 15 amino acids. V gave up 7 bases and J gave up 3 bases; unmatched junction bases: 8. Germline values: CDR1 MDHEN, CDR2 SYDVKM. The CDR3 spells CASTLGDRVTDTQYF. CDR3 nucleotide sequence: TGTGCCAGCACCCTCGGGGACAGGGTAACAGATACGCAGTATTTT.

This clonotype has ten or more counts. The chain couples TRBV9 to TRBJ1-1; possible D gene TRBD1, 5 bases. V lost 2 bases to trimming and J lost 4 bases, with 9 bases between them. Germline V gene sequence: CDR1 SGDLS, CDR2 YYNGEE. This CDR3 contains 13 residues. CDR3 amino acids: CASSVGGSTEAFF. As DNA, the CDR3 is TGTGCCAGCAGCGTCGGGGGGAGCACTGAAGCTTTCTTT.

This clonotype was seen at least ten times. The V and J genes are TRBV27 and TRBJ2-7; D might be TRBD1 or TRBD2, each matching 5 bases. V lost 2 bases, J lost 4 bases, and 9 bases lay in between. Germline CDR1 MNHEY, CDR2 SMNVEV (reference sequence). The CDR3 covers 13 residues. CDR3 residues: CASSLVWGYEQYF. The CDR3, as DNA: TGTGCCAGCAGTTTAGTTTGGGGGTACGAGCAGTACTTC.

This clonotype showed up many times. This chain uses TRBV15 with TRBJ2-1, with a possible D match to TRBD2 (7 bases). CDR3 length equals 16 residues. Germline V CDR1 and CDR2: LNHNV, YYDKDF (reference sequence). V lost 6 bases and J lost 4, with 19 bases in between. Here the CDR3 DNA reads TGTGCCACCAGTACCCGGGGGGCCCCCTTATACAATGAGCAGTTCTTC. This encodes CATSTRGAPLYNEQFF.

This sequence joins TRBV9 and TRBJ1-2; TRBD1 aligns across 9 bases. The germline V gene has CDR1 SGDLS and CDR2 YYNGEE. After removal of 3 bases from V and 8 bases from J, the junction contained 11 bases not matched to a gene. This CDR3 has 15 amino acids. The CDR3, as DNA: TGTGCCAGCAGCGCGGGGGACAGGGATGGTGGGGGCTACACCTTC. Residues: CASSAGDRDGGGYTF.

The table lists this clonotype with many counts. The gene calls are TRBV20-1 and TRBJ1-1, with D possibly being TRBD1 (5 bases). Germline V lookup: CDR1 DFQATT, CDR2 SNEGSKA (reference sequence). The CDR3 consists of 14 residues. V lost 5 bases and J lost 1, with 14 bases in between. In DNA, the CDR3 is TGCAGTGCTGAAACGGGGCGGTCGAACACTGAAGCTTTCTTT. Translated: CSAETGRSNTEAFF.

By sample share, this clonotype is medium-sized. This rearrangement joins TRBV20-1 to TRBJ2-2, with 10 bases that match TRBD1. Unmatched junction bases numbered 7, after V lost 6 bases and J lost 3 bases. CDR3 length: 15 amino acids. The V gene's germline CDR1 is DFQATT and CDR2 SNEGSKA (reference sequence). DNA for the CDR3: TGCAGTGCCAAAGACAGGGGGCGAGACACCGGGGAGCTGTTTTTT. It specifies CSAKDRGRDTGELFF.

In this sample, this clonotype turned up a few times. The gene calls are TRBV4-1 and TRBJ1-4, with D possibly matching TRBD1 (5 bases). The germline V and J ends were trimmed by 1 base and 10 bases, with 13 bases remaining between them. Per the germline V gene, CDR1 is MGHRA and CDR2 is YSYEKL. The CDR3 has 14 amino acids. The chain's CDR3 is CASSQGEGNGKLFF. Written as DNA, the CDR3 is TGCGCCAGCAGCCAAGGGGAGGGGAACGGAAAACTGTTTTTT.

V is TRBV6-6 and J is TRBJ2-5; 9 nucleotides match TRBD2. V lost 4 bases and J lost 1; bases outside the gene matches: 4. The CDR3 has 15 residues. The V gene's germline CDR1 is MNHNY and CDR2 SVGAGI (reference sequence). Here the CDR3 reads CASSSTGLAQETQYF. Here the CDR3 DNA reads TGTGCCAGCAGTTCCACGGGACTAGCCCAAGAGACCCAGTACTTC.

This chain connects TRBV10-3 to TRBJ1-2; 7 positions match TRBD1. Germline CDR1 ENHRY, CDR2 SYGVKD. Trimming removed 2 bases from V and 7 bases from J; junction bases left unmatched: 1. This CDR3 spans 12 amino acids. Here the CDR3 reads CAISETGVGYTF. Written as DNA, the CDR3 is TGTGCCATCAGTGAGACAGGGGTTGGCTACACCTTC.